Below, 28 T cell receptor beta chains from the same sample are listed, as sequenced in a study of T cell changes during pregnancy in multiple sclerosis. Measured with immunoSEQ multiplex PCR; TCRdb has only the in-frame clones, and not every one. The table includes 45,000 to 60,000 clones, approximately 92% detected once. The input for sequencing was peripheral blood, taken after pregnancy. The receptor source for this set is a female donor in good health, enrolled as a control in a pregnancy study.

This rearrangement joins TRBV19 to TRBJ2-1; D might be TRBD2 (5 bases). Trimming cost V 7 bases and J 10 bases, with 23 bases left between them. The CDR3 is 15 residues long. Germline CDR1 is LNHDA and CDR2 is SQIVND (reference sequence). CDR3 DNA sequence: TGTGCCAGTAATGGAGTCGGAGTCTCTACGGGAGAGCAGTTCTTC. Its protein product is CASNGVGVSTGEQFF. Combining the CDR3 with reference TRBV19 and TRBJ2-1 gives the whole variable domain DGGITQSPKYLFRKEGQNVTLSCEQNLNHDAMYWYRQDPGQGLRLIYYSQIVNDFQKGDIAEGYSVSREKKESFPLTVTSAQKNPTAFYLCASNGVGVSTGEQFFGPGTRLTVL.

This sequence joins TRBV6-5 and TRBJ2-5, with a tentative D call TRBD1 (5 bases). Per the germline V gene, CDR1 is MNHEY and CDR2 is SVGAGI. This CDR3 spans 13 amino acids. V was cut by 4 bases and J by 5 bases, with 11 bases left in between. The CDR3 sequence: CASSLGATETQYF. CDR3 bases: TGTGCCAGCAGTTTAGGGGCGACGGAGACCCAGTACTTC.

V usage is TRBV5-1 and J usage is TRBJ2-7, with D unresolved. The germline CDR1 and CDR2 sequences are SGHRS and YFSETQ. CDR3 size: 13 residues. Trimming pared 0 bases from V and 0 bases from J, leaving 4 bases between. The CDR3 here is CASSLVGSYEQYF. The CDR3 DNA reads TGCGCCAGCAGCTTGGTCGGCTCCTACGAGCAGTACTTC.

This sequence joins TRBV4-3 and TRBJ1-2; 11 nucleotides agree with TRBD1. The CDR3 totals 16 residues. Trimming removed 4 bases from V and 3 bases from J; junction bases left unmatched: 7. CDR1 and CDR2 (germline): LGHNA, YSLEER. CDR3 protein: CASSPGQGESDYGYTF. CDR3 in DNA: TGCGCCAGCAGCCCGGGACAGGGGGAGAGTGACTATGGCTACACCTTC.

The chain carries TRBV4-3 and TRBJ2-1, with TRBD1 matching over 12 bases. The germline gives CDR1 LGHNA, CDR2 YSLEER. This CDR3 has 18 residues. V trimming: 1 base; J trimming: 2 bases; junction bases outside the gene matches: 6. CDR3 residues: CASSQVTGQGAPYNEQFF. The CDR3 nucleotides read TGCGCCAGCAGCCAAGTAACGGGACAGGGGGCCCCCTACAATGAGCAGTTCTTC.

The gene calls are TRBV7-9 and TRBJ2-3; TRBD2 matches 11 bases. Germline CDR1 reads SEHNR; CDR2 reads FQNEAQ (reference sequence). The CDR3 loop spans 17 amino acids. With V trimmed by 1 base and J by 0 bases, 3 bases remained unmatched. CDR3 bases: TGTGCCAGCAGCTTAGGAGGGACTAGCGGAAGCACAGATACGCAGTATTTT. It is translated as CASSLGGTSGSTDTQYF. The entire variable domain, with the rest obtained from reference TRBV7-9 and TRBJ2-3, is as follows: DTGVSQNPRHKITKRGQNVTFRCDPISEHNRLYWYRQTLGQGPEFLTYFQNEAQLEKSRLLSDRFSAERPKGSFSTLEIQRTEQGDSAMYLCASSLGGTSGSTDTQYFGPGTRLTVL.

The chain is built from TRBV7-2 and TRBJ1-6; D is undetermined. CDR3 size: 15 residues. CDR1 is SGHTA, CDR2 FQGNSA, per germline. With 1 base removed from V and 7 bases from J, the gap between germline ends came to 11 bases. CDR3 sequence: CASSLDGGINSPLHF. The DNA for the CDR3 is TGTGCCAGCAGCTTAGATGGAGGTATCAATTCACCCCTCCACTTT.

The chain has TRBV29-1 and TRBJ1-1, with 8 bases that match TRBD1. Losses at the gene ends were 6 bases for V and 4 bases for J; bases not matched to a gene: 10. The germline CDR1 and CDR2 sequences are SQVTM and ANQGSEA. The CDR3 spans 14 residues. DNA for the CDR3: TGCAGCGTCCCGGACAGGGCTGGAGGCACTGAAGCTTTCTTT. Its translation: CSVPDRAGGTEAFF.

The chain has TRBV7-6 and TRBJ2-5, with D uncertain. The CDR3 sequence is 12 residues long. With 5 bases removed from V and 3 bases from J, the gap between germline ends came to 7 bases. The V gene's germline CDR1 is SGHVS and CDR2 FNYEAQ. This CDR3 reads CASSLVEETQYF. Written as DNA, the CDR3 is TGTGCCAGCAGCCTCGTCGAAGAGACCCAGTACTTC.

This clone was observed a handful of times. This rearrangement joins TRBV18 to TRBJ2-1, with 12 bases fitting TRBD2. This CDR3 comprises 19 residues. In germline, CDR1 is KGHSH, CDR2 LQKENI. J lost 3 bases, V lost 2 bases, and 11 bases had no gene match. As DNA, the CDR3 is TGTGCCAGCTCACCATCGTGGACTAGCGGGACGTTCTACTACAATGAGCAGTTCTTC. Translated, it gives CASSPSWTSGTFYYNEQFF. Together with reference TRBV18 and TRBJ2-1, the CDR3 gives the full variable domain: NAGVMQNPRHLVRRRGQEARLRCSPMKGHSHVYWYRQLPEEGLKFMVYLQKENIIDESGMPKERFSAEFPKEGPSILRIQQVVRGDSAAYFCASSPSWTSGTFYYNEQFFGPGTRLTVL.

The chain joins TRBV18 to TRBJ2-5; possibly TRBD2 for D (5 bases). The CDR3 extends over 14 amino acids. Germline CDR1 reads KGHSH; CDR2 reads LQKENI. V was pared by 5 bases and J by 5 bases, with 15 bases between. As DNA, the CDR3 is TGTGCCAGCTCAACTAACGGCGGGTTGGAGACCCAGTACTTC. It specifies CASSTNGGLETQYF.

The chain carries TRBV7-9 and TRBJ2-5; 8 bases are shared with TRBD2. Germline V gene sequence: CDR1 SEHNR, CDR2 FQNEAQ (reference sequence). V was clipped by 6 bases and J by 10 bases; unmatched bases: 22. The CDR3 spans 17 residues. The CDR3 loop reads CASSFSRAGASARNQYF. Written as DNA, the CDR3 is TGTGCCAGCAGTTTTTCACGAGCGGGGGCTTCGGCGAGAAACCAGTACTTC.

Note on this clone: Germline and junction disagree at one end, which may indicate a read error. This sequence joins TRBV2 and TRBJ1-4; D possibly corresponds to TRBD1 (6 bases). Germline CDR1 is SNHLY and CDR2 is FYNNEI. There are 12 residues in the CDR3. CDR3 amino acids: CASRPLGQGPSF. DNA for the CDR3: TGTGCCAGCAGACCCCTGGGGCAGGGGCCCAGCTTT.

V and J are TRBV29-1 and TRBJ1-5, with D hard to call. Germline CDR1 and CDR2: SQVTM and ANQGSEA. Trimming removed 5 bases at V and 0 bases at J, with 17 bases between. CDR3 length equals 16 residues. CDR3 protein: CSVKEGGSHSNQPQHF. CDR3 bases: TGCAGCGTTAAGGAGGGAGGAAGCCATAGCAATCAGCCCCAGCATTTT.

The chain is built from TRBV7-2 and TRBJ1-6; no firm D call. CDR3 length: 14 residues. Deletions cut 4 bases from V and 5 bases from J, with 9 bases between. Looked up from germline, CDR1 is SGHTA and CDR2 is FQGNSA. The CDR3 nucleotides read TGTGCCAGCAGCTCAACCAGGAATAATTCACCCCTCCACTTT. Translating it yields CASSSTRNNSPLHF.

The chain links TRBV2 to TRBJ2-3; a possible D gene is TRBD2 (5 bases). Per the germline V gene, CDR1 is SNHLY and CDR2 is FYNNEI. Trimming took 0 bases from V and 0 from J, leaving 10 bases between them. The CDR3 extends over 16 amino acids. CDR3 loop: CASSEARVGSTDTQYF. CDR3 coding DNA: TGTGCCAGCAGTGAAGCGAGGGTGGGTAGCACAGATACGCAGTATTTT.

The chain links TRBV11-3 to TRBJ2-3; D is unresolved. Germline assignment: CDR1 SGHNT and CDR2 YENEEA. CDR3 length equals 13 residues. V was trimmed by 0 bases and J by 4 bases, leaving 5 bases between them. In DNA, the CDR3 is TGTGCCAGCAGCTTAGAACGGGCAGATACGCAGTATTTT. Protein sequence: CASSLERADTQYF.

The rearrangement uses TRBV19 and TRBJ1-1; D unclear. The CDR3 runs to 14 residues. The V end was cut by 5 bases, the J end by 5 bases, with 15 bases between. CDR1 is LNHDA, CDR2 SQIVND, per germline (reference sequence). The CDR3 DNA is TGTGCCAGTAGTTGGCCGGGAAAGACGACTGAAGCTTTCTTT. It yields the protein CASSWPGKTTEAFF.

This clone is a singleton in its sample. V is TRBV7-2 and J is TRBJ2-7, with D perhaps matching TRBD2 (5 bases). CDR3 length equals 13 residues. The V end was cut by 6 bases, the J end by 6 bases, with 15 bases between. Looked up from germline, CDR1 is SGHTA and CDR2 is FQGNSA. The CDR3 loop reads CASSLERPREQYF. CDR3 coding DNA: TGTGCCAGCAGTCTAGAGCGGCCCCGCGAGCAGTACTTC.

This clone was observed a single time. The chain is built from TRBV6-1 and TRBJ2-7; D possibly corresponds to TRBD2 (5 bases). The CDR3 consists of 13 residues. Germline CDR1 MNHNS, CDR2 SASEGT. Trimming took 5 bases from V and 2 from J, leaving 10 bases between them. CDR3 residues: CASSTGIAYEQYF. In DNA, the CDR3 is TGTGCCAGCAGTACGGGGATCGCCTACGAGCAGTACTTC.

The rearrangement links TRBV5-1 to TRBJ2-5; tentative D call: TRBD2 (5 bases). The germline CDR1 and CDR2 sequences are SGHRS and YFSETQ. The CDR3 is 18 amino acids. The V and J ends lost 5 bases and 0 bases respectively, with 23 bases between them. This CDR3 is CASRYIRLISGNQETQYF. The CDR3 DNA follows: TGCGCCAGCAGATATATCCGGCTCATATCGGGGAACCAAGAGACCCAGTACTTC. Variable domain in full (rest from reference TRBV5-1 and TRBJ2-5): KAGVTQTPRYLIKTRGQQVTLSCSPISGHRSVSWYQQTPGQGLQFLFEYFSETQRNKGNFPGRFSGRQFSNSRSEMNVSTLELGDSALYLCASRYIRLISGNQETQYFGPGTRLLVL.

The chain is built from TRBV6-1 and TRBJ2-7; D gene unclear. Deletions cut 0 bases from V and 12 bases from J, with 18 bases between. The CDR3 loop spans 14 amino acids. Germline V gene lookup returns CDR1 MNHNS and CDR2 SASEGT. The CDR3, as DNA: TGTGCCAGCAGTGAAGCGAGGAAGGTCTATGCTGCGTACTTC. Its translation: CASSEARKVYAAYF.

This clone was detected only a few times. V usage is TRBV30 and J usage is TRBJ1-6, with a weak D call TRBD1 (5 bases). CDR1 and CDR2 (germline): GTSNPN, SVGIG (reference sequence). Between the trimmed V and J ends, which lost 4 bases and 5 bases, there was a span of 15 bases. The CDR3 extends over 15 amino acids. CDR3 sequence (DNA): TGTGCCTGGAAAACCGCGGGACGGAATAATTCACCCCTCCACTTT. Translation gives CAWKTAGRNNSPLHF.

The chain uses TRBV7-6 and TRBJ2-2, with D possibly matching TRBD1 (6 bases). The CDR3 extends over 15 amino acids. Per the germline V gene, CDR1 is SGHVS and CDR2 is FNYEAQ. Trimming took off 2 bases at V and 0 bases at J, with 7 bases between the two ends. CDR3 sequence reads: CASSLRTANTGELFF. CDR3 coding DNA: TGTGCCAGCAGCTTAAGGACAGCGAACACCGGGGAGCTGTTTTTT.

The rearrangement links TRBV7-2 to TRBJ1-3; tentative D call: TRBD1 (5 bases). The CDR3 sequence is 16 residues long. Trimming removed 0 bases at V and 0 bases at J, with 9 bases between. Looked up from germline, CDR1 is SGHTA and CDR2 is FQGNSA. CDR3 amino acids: CASSLAGGSSGNTIYF. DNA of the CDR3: TGTGCCAGCAGCTTAGCCGGGGGTAGCTCTGGAAACACCATATATTTT.

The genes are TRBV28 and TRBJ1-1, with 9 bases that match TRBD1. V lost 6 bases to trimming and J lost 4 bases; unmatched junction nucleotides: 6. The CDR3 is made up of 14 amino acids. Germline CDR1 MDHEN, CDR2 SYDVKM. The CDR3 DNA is TGTGCCAGCAGGGTACAGGGGGCGCCCACTGAAGCTTTCTTT. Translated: CASRVQGAPTEAFF.

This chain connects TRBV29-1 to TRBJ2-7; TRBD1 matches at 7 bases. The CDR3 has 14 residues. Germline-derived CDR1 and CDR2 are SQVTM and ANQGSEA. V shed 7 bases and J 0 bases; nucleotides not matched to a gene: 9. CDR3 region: CSAGYHRGSYEQYF. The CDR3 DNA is TGCAGCGCCGGGTATCACAGGGGCTCCTACGAGCAGTACTTC.

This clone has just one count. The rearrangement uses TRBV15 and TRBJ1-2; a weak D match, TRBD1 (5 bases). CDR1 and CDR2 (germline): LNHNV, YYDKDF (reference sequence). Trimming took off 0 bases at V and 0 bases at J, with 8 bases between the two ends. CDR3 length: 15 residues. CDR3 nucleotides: TGTGCCACCAGCAGAGAGCAGGGCCCTAACTATGGCTACACCTTC. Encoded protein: CATSREQGPNYGYTF.